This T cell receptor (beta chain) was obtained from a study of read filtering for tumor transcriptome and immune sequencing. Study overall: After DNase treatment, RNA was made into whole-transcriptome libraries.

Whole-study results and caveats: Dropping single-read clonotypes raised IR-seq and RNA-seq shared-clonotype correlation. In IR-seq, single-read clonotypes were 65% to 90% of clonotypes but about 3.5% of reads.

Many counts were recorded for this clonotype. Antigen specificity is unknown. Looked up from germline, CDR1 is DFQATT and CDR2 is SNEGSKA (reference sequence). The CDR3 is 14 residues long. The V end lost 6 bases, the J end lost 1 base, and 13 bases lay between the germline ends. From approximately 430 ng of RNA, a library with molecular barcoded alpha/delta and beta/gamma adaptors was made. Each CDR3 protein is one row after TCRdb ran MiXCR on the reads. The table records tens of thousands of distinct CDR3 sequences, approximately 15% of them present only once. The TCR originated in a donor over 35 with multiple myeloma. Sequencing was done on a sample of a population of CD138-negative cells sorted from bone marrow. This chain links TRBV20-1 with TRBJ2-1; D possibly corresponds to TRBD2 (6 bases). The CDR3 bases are TGCAGTGCAGGAGGGGTTGTGTCCTACAATGAGCAGTTCTTC. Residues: CSAGGVVSYNEQFF.